This TCR beta chain was sequenced in a study of tumor and adjacent non-tumor tissue in lung cancer. Study at large: Stage I to III disease affected approximately 11 men and 4 or 5 women aged about 31 to 80. General observations from the study: Normal lung showed higher cumulative top 100 clone frequency than tumor. Patients with more diverse tumor TCRs had worse survival.

With regard to this clonotype: The antigen is undetermined.

No cell sorting was done before RNA was extracted from the tissue. This CDR3 contains 18 residues. The V gene's germline CDR1 is KGHDR and CDR2 SFDVKD. V dropped 9 bases and J dropped 9; count of bases not matched to a gene: 24. Three rounds of nested PCR, following a modified ARM-PCR protocol, produced the TCRbeta library. TCRdb re-called the multiplex PCR reads through MiXCR, storing one row per CDR3 protein. In the table there are some 93,000 distinct CDR3 sequences, approximately 70% of which are singletons. The chain couples TRBV24-1 to TRBJ2-1; 8 bases are shared with TRBD2. Sequenced material: lung tumor tissue. The receptor was isolated from a man aged 60-69 years with non-small cell lung cancer. The CDR3 reads CATGNLRTSSWGRAEQFF. The CDR3 DNA reads as TGTGCCACCGGTAACCTTCGGACTAGCTCATGGGGCCGGGCTGAGCAGTTCTTC.